The 16 T cell receptor beta chains below were found in one sample sequenced in a study of T cell repertoires in cytomegalovirus infection. TCRdb re-called the reads with MiXCR, one entry per CDR3 protein. The sample has roughly 130,000 distinct CDR3 sequences, more than 20% seen once. Their cognate antigens are unknown. Sequenced sample: PBMCs, sequenced either directly or after in vitro stimulation (not recorded which). The origin of the receptors is a human donor in good health (CMV status not recorded). Some clones in this sample may be carry-over from other donors' samples.

The chain links TRBV6-2 or TRBV6-3 to TRBJ2-4; 8 positions agree with TRBD2. The junction had 4 bases not matched to a gene; V was cut back by 0 bases and J by 3 bases. There are 16 residues in the CDR3. Germline CDR1 is MNHEY and CDR2 is SVGEGT. The CDR3 region has the DNA TGTGCCAGCAGTTACTCCTCGGGAGGGGACAAAAACATTCAGTACTTC. This gives the protein CASSYSSGGDKNIQYF.

This clonotype was counted only a few times. The CDR3 is CASSITGGVNEQFF. CDR3 in DNA: TGTGCCAGTAGCATAACGGGAGGAGTAAATGAGCAGTTCTTC. This sequence joins TRBV19 and TRBJ2-1; 7 nucleotides line up with TRBD2. V lost 6 bases and J lost 7; bases outside the gene matches: 9. CDR1 and CDR2 from the germline V gene are LNHDA and SQIVND (reference sequence). This CDR3 contains 14 residues.

As DNA, the CDR3 is TGCAGCGTTGGGGAAAACTATGGCTACACCTTC. Encoded protein: CSVGENYGYTF. This chain joins TRBV29-1 and TRBJ1-2; D not resolved. Trimming pared 4 bases from V and 2 bases from J, leaving 5 bases between. The CDR3 is 11 residues long. Germline V lookup: CDR1 SQVTM, CDR2 ANQGSEA. The variable domain in full, with the rest retrieved from reference TRBV29-1 and TRBJ1-2, is SAVISQKPSRDICQRGTSLTIQCQVDSQVTMMFWYRQQPGQSLTLIATANQGSEATYESGFVIDKFPISRPNLTFSTLTVSNMSPEDSSIYLCSVGENYGYTFGSGTRLTVV.

The chain has TRBV7-6 and TRBJ1-1; a possible D gene is TRBD1 (6 bases). Trimming stripped 5 bases from V and 0 bases from J, with 16 bases between. The length of the CDR3 is 16 residues. Germline V gene sequence: CDR1 SGHVS, CDR2 FNYEAQ. This CDR3 reads CASSLDRLEMNTEAFF. The CDR3 bases are TGTGCCAGCAGCCTGGACAGATTAGAGATGAACACTGAAGCTTTCTTT. The full variable domain, rest sourced from reference TRBV7-6 and TRBJ1-1, is GAGVSQSPRYKVTKRGQDVALRCDPISGHVSLYWYRQALGQGPEFLTYFNYEAQQDKSGLPNDRFSAERPEGSISTLTIQRTEQRDSAMYRCASSLDRLEMNTEAFFGQGTRLTVV.

This rearrangement joins TRBV19 to TRBJ2-1; 7 bases fit TRBD1. V lost 6 bases to trimming and J lost 4 bases; unmatched junction nucleotides: 9. The CDR3 is made up of 15 amino acids. Germline CDR1 reads LNHDA; CDR2 reads SQIVND (reference sequence). In nucleotides, the CDR3 is TGTGCCAGTAGCGCGACGGGACAGCTATACAATGAGCAGTTCTTC. Encoded protein: CASSATGQLYNEQFF.

The chain employs TRBV19 and TRBJ1-1; D not resolved. V lost 2 bases, J lost 1 base, and 5 bases lay in between. This CDR3 spans 13 amino acids. CDR1 is LNHDA and CDR2 is SQIVND in the germline V gene (reference sequence). CDR3 residues: CASSISGNTEAFF. CDR3 sequence (DNA): TGTGCCAGTAGTATATCAGGGAACACTGAAGCTTTCTTT.

This clonotype was recorded at least ten times. The gene calls are TRBV19 and TRBJ2-7, with 10 nucleotides matching TRBD1. After removal of 8 bases from V and 2 bases from J, the junction contained 9 bases not matched to a gene. CDR1 is LNHDA, CDR2 SQIVND, per germline (reference sequence). This CDR3 has 15 residues. CDR3 amino acids: CASGIRDRGTYEQYF. CDR3 coding DNA: TGTGCCAGTGGAATCCGGGACAGGGGTACCTACGAGCAGTACTTC. Full variable domain (missing parts from reference TRBV19 and TRBJ2-7): DGGITQSPKYLFRKEGQNVTLSCEQNLNHDAMYWYRQDPGQGLRLIYYSQIVNDFQKGDIAEGYSVSREKKESFPLTVTSAQKNPTAFYLCASGIRDRGTYEQYFGPGTRLTVT.

The J gene is TRBJ2-7, the V gene TRBV7-2, with a possible D match to TRBD1 (5 bases). CDR3 length: 15 amino acids. Germline values: CDR1 SGHTA, CDR2 FQGNSA. V lost 1 base and J 5 bases, leaving 15 bases between the germline ends. CDR3: CASSLDPGLNDEQYF. CDR3 bases: TGTGCCAGCAGCTTAGATCCAGGGCTGAACGACGAGCAGTACTTC.

This clonotype has a count of ten or more. The chain carries TRBV6-1 and TRBJ1-1; D may be TRBD1 (6 bases). Trimming left V 2 bases short and J 2 bases short, with 15 bases between. The CDR3 spans 16 residues. The germline CDR1 and CDR2 sequences are MNHNS and SASEGT. CDR3 sequence: CASSEKRTAPNTEAFF. The CDR3 DNA reads TGTGCCAGCAGTGAAAAACGGACAGCACCTAACACTGAAGCTTTCTTT.

The chain links TRBV6-8 to TRBJ2-1, with TRBD2 identical over 9 bases. The length of the CDR3 is 17 residues. Germline V gene data show CDR1 as MNHGY and CDR2 as SAAAGT. V dropped 2 bases and J dropped 2; count of bases not matched to a gene: 7. CDR3 in amino acids: CASSYVPRTSAYNEQFF. The CDR3 DNA follows: TGTGCCAGCAGTTACGTCCCGCGGACTAGCGCCTACAATGAGCAGTTCTTC.

This clonotype was observed a few times. The chain recombines TRBV19 with TRBJ2-1; TRBD2 aligns across 13 bases. The V segment lost 1 base and the J segment 1 base; nucleotides outside the gene matches: 16. The CDR3 is made up of 22 amino acids. CDR1 is LNHDA, CDR2 SQIVND, per germline (reference sequence). CDR3: CASSIGVWGLAGLGSSYNEQFF. The CDR3 DNA sequence: TGTGCCAGTAGTATAGGGGTCTGGGGACTAGCGGGATTGGGGAGTTCCTACAATGAGCAGTTCTTC.

The CDR3 DNA reads TGCGCCAGCTCGGAGGGGATAGCGGGAGGGCCGGTATACAATGAGCAGTTCTTC. Translating gives CASSEGIAGGPVYNEQFF. The gene calls are TRBV10-2 and TRBJ2-1; 11 positions agree with TRBD2. Germline CDR1 reads WSHSY; CDR2 reads SAAADI. The CDR3 is made up of 18 amino acids. With V trimmed by 8 bases and J by 4 bases, 16 bases remained unmatched.

The chain recombines TRBV11-3 with TRBJ2-7; 8 nucleotides align to TRBD1. V dropped 5 bases and J dropped 2; count of bases not matched to a gene: 8. CDR1 is SGHNT, CDR2 YENEEA, per germline. This CDR3 is 15 amino acids long. The CDR3 bases are TGTGCCAGCAGCACCCGGACAGGGTTTGCCTACGAGCAGTACGTC. Its translation: CASSTRTGFAYEQYV.

This clonotype was observed at least ten times. The V and J genes are TRBV12-3 or TRBV12-4 and TRBJ2-2; D may be TRBD1 (6 bases). There are 15 residues in the CDR3. Trimming cost V 6 bases and J 0 bases, with 11 bases left between them. The CDR3: CASRTRTANTGELFF. As DNA, the CDR3 is TGTGCCAGCAGAACCCGGACAGCGAACACCGGGGAGCTGTTTTTT.

Only a few counts were recorded for this clonotype. The CDR3 does not end in the conserved phenylalanine or tryptophan, so this is likely a read error. It is unclear where the CDR3 begins or ends on the DNA, so no DNA is shown, and the CDR3 is as TCRdb lists it. This chain connects TRBV3-1 to TRBJ2-1. With termini counted, the CDR3 has 8 amino acids. Germline CDR1 and CDR2: LGHDT and YNNKEL (reference sequence). This chain's CDR3 is CASSQDEN.

This clonotype appeared many times. The rearrangement joins TRBV12-3 or TRBV12-4 to TRBJ2-3; no firm D call. The CDR3 sequence is 12 residues long. V gave up 1 base and J gave up 6 bases, with 5 bases separating them. The CDR3 bases are TGTGCCAGCAGTTTAGTAGAGGATACGCAGTATTTT. This codes for CASSLVEDTQYF.